These 18 T cell receptor beta chains originate from one sample sequenced in a study of shared clonotypes between healthy human individuals (dated by TCRdb to between 2020 and 2021). The receptor library was made with the immunoSEQ multiplex PCR assay. TCRdb's version of the immuneACCESS table is confined to in-frame rearrangements and falls short of the full clone set. An unresolved V gene accounts for under half of the shortfall where checked; the remainder is of unknown origin. This sample lists hundreds of thousands of clones; approximately 77% were detected once. Around 11% of the sample is held by the ten biggest clonotypes. The sample consisted of PBMCs. The receptors originated from a woman in her forties in good health. Some clones in this sample may be carry-over from other donors' samples.

The chain couples TRBV18 to TRBJ2-5; perhaps TRBD1 as D (7 bases). Germline V gene sequence: CDR1 KGHSH, CDR2 LQKENI. Trimming shortened V by 3 bases and J by 1 base, and 9 bases separated the two germline ends. This CDR3 has 14 amino acids. The CDR3 sequence: CASSPRDSQETQYF. The DNA of the CDR3 is TGTGCCAGCTCACCGCGGGACAGCCAAGAGACCCAGTACTTC.

About this clone: A read error may be the cause here, since a much bigger clone is one base away. This chain connects TRBV9 to TRBJ2-2, with 10 bases matching TRBD2. The CDR3 has 16 amino acids. Germline V gene sequence: CDR1 SGDLS, CDR2 YYNGEE. Losses at the gene ends were 3 bases for V and 1 base for J; bases not matched to a gene: 3. This CDR3 is CASSARTSGNTGELFF. The CDR3 nucleotides are TGTGCCAGCAGCGCCCGGACTAGCGGGAACACCGGGGAGCTGTTTTTT.

This clone was detected only once. The V and J genes are TRBV6-1 and TRBJ2-5, with 9 bases matching TRBD2. Germline assignment: CDR1 MNHNS and CDR2 SASEGT. V trimming: 6 bases; J trimming: 1 base; junction bases outside the gene matches: 6. The CDR3 has 15 amino acids. CDR3 sequence reads: CASRPASGAQETQYF. The CDR3 DNA reads TGTGCCAGCAGACCAGCTAGCGGGGCCCAAGAGACCCAGTACTTC.

The rearrangement joins TRBV18 to TRBJ2-1; no definite D call. This CDR3 region has 15 residues. V lost 1 base to trimming and J lost 6 bases, with 13 bases between them. Per the germline V gene, CDR1 is KGHSH and CDR2 is LQKENI. The CDR3 DNA sequence: TGTGCCAGCTCACCACTAGAACAGACCCTCAATGAGCAGTTCTTC. Amino acid sequence: CASSPLEQTLNEQFF. The variable domain in full, completed from reference TRBV18 and TRBJ2-1, reads NAGVMQNPRHLVRRRGQEARLRCSPMKGHSHVYWYRQLPEEGLKFMVYLQKENIIDESGMPKERFSAEFPKEGPSILRIQQVVRGDSAAYFCASSPLEQTLNEQFFGPGTRLTVL.

This chain links TRBV6-6 with TRBJ1-1; no clear D gene. CDR1 is MNHNY and CDR2 is SVGAGI in the germline V gene (reference sequence). The CDR3 is 16 residues long. The V end lost 8 bases, the J end lost 0 bases, and 19 bases lay between the germline ends. CDR3: CASFKSLGGMNTEAFF. The DNA of the CDR3 is TGTGCCAGCTTTAAATCACTCGGAGGTATGAACACTGAAGCTTTCTTT.

The chain has TRBV19 and TRBJ2-5, with D tentatively TRBD1 (5 bases). This CDR3 comprises 15 residues. The germline V gene has CDR1 LNHDA and CDR2 SQIVND (reference sequence). V was trimmed by 2 bases and J by 2 bases, leaving 12 bases between them. The CDR3 loop reads CASSITGERQETQYF. The CDR3 nucleotides are TGTGCCAGTAGTATAACAGGAGAACGTCAAGAGACCCAGTACTTC.

V is TRBV6-1 and J is TRBJ1-5, with TRBD1 matching over 7 bases. Per germline, CDR1 MNHNS and CDR2 SASEGT. V was pared by 0 bases and J by 6 bases, with 2 bases of the junction left unmatched. This CDR3 region has 14 residues. CDR3 DNA sequence: TGTGCCAGCAGTGAAGCAGGGGGCGGTCAGCCCCAGCATTTT. Its translation: CASSEAGGGQPQHF.

This sequence joins TRBV30 and TRBJ2-7, with TRBD2 matching 8 bases. The V gene's germline CDR1 is GTSNPN and CDR2 SVGIG (reference sequence). Losses at the gene ends were 0 bases for V and 2 bases for J; bases not matched to a gene: 12. This CDR3 spans 17 amino acids. The CDR3 DNA is TGTGCCTGGAGTGTAAGGTGGGGACTAGGGAATACCTACGAGCAGTACTTC. It translates to CAWSVRWGLGNTYEQYF. The full variable domain, in which reference TRBV30 and TRBJ2-7 provide the parts outside the CDR3, is SQTIHQWPATLVQPVGSPLSLECTVEGTSNPNLYWYRQAAGRGLQLLFYSVGIGQISSEVPQNLSASRPQDRQFILSSKKLLLSDSGFYLCAWSVRWGLGNTYEQYFGPGTRLTVT.

The chain couples TRBV27 to TRBJ2-7; 9 nucleotides match TRBD2. Germline CDR1 is MNHEY and CDR2 is SMNVEV (reference sequence). This CDR3 contains 15 residues. Trimming removed 2 bases from V and 3 bases from J; junction bases left unmatched: 5. The CDR3, as DNA: TGTGCCAGCAGTTTAAAGCGGGGGGCACTCTACGAGCAGTACTTC. This sequence encodes CASSLKRGALYEQYF.

This clone was picked up many times. The chain combines TRBV7-8 with TRBJ2-7; D ambiguous. The CDR3 extends over 11 amino acids. CDR1 SGHVS and CDR2 FQNEAQ come from the germline V gene. Trimming stripped 6 bases from V and 0 bases from J, with 3 bases between. In DNA, the CDR3 is TGTGCCAGCAGGGACTCCTACGAGCAGTACTTC. It specifies CASRDSYEQYF.

This clone was seen only once. The V and J genes are TRBV18 and TRBJ2-1; tentatively, D is TRBD1 (6 bases). This CDR3 comprises 12 residues. Trimming stripped 3 bases from V and 10 bases from J, with 10 bases between. CDR1 is KGHSH, CDR2 LQKENI, per germline. The CDR3 is CASSPDREEQFF. In nucleotides, the CDR3 is TGTGCCAGCTCACCGGACAGAGAAGAGCAGTTCTTC.

The chain's CDR3 is CASSIDAGIQRYEQYF. The CDR3 DNA follows: TGTGCCAGTAGTATAGATGCCGGGATCCAGCGCTACGAGCAGTACTTC. This rearrangement joins TRBV19 to TRBJ2-7; tentative D call: TRBD2 (5 bases). Germline CDR1 is LNHDA and CDR2 is SQIVND (reference sequence). The length of the CDR3 is 16 residues. V was trimmed by 0 bases and J by 3 bases, leaving 15 bases between them.

The CDR3 bases are TGTGCCAGCAGTCGCCTCGTGGGGACCGGGGAGCTGTTTTTT. Protein product: CASSRLVGTGELFF. The chain recombines TRBV7-9 with TRBJ2-2, with no clear D. Germline V gene data show CDR1 as SEHNR and CDR2 as FQNEAQ (reference sequence). The CDR3 consists of 14 residues. V lost 6 bases and J lost 5, with 13 bases in between. Drawing the rest from reference TRBV7-9 and TRBJ2-2, the complete variable domain is DTGVSQNPRHKITKRGQNVTFRCDPISEHNRLYWYRQTLGQGPEFLTYFQNEAQLEKSRLLSDRFSAERPKGSFSTLEIQRTEQGDSAMYLCASSRLVGTGELFFGEGSRLTVL.

The chain couples TRBV20-1 to TRBJ1-1; no clear D gene. The CDR3 runs 11 residues. Germline V gives CDR1 DFQATT, CDR2 SNEGSKA (reference sequence). V was trimmed by 0 bases and J by 1 base, leaving 0 bases between them. The CDR3 coding sequence is TGCAGTGCTAGAGAGAACACTGAAGCTTTCTTT. Translated, it gives CSARENTEAFF.

This sequence joins TRBV6-1 and TRBJ2-7, with D possibly being TRBD1 (5 bases). V was shortened by 0 bases and J by 6 bases, with 15 bases between the two germline ends. Germline CDR1 MNHNS, CDR2 SASEGT. This CDR3 has 15 residues. In nucleotides, the CDR3 is TGTGCCAGCAGTGAAGCGCCGGTACAGGTCTGCGAGCAGTACTTC. Translating it yields CASSEAPVQVCEQYF.

This chain uses TRBV2 with TRBJ2-5; tentatively, D is TRBD1 (5 bases). The CDR3 sequence is 14 residues long. Trimming shortened V by 0 bases and J by 1 base, and 6 bases separated the two germline ends. CDR1 and CDR2 from the germline V gene are SNHLY and FYNNEI. DNA for the CDR3: TGTGCCAGCAGTGAAGCAAGGGGCCAAGAGACCCAGTACTTC. Its protein product is CASSEARGQETQYF. Looking up the rest from reference TRBV2 and TRBJ2-5 gives the full variable domain: EPEVTQTPSHQVTQMGQEVILRCVPISNHLYFYWYRQILGQKVEFLVSFYNNEISEKSEIFDDQFSVERPDGSNFTLKIRSTKLEDSAMYFCASSEARGQETQYFGPGTRLLVL.

This chain joins TRBV7-9 and TRBJ2-7, with TRBD1 matching 10 bases. The CDR3 has 14 amino acids. Losses at the gene ends were 3 bases for V and 6 bases for J; bases not matched to a gene: 5. Per germline, CDR1 SEHNR and CDR2 FQNEAQ (reference sequence). In nucleotides, the CDR3 is TGTGCCAGCAGCTTCCGGGACAGGGGACTCGAGCAGTACTTC. Protein sequence: CASSFRDRGLEQYF. Looking up the rest from reference TRBV7-9 and TRBJ2-7 gives the full variable domain: DTGVSQNPRHKITKRGQNVTFRCDPISEHNRLYWYRQTLGQGPEFLTYFQNEAQLEKSRLLSDRFSAERPKGSFSTLEIQRTEQGDSAMYLCASSFRDRGLEQYFGPGTRLTVT.

The sample holds many counts of this clone. The sample contains more than one DNA sequence encoding this CDR3. This chain uses TRBV27 with TRBJ2-1; D is perhaps TRBD2 (7 bases). Germline V lookup: CDR1 MNHEY, CDR2 SMNVEV (reference sequence). CDR3 length: 17 residues. V was cut by 6 bases and J by 4 bases, with 22 bases left in between. In nucleotides, the CDR3 is TGTGCCAGCAGAGAAGCGGGTGGGGGGGCAAAATACAATGAGCAGTTCTTC. Translated: CASREAGGGAKYNEQFF.